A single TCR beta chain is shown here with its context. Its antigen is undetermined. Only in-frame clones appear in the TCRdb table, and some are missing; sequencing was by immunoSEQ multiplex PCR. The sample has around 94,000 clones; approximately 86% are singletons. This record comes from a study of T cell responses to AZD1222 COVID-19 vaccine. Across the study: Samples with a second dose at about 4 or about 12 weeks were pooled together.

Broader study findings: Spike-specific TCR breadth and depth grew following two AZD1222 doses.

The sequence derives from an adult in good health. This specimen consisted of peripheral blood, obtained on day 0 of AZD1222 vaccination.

The CDR3 nucleotides are TGTGCCAGCAGCTTCCGCGACACCACTTATGGCTACACCTTC. Protein sequence: CASSFRDTTYGYTF. The chain employs TRBV7-8 and TRBJ1-2; no clear D. The CDR3 consists of 14 residues. The V gene's germline CDR1 is SGHVS and CDR2 FQNEAQ. V gave up 3 bases and J gave up 5 bases, with 13 bases separating them.